This T cell receptor beta chain appears in the sequencing data of a study of regulatory T cells in long-lasting Graves disease (dated by TCRdb to about 2021). Regarding the study in general: Newly diagnosed Graves' disease patients had taken antithyroid drugs for less than 3 months. Persistent Graves' disease patients were compared with newly diagnosed Graves' disease patients by peripheral blood TCR sequencing and RNA sequencing. The study was registered as a clinical trial and conducted in China. A total of roughly 33 samples were covered by TCR sequencing, comprising approximately 13 persistent and about 20 newly diagnosed Graves' disease patients. Broad study findings and their caveats: Patients with persistent disease shared more public clonotypes (around 2,700) than newly diagnosed patients did (approximately 970). TRBV28, TRBJ1-2 and TRBJ2-5 were preferentially used in persistent disease, while TRBV20-1 and TRBJ2-1 were favored in newly diagnosed disease. The study examined only peripheral blood because the primary lesion, thyroid tissue, could not be accessed. Only the TCR beta chain was sequenced and analyzed. Compared with newly diagnosed patients, patients with persistent Graves' disease had lower TCR Shannon entropy and fewer highly expanded clones, which suggests clonal expansion. The authors noted that the small sample size was a limitation that may lower accuracy.

Library creation used multiplex PCR. TCRdb names Illumina HiSeq 4000 as the instrument used. iRepertoire HTBI primers and Arm-PCR amplification of CDR3 regions were used to construct TCR beta libraries. PCR products were gel purified before sequencing. On the study's bioinformatics: A total of 62 TRBV and 14 TRBJ segments were identified across samples and were used for gene usage analysis of CDR3 amino acid clonotypes. COPE and FqMerger were used to merge filtered high-quality paired reads into contigs. BLAST was used to align contigs to the IMGT TRBV, TRBD and TRBJ reference genes, and CDR3 was defined following IMGT. Any clonotype with a frequency above 0.1% was counted as a highly expanded clone. Shannon entropy served as the measure of repertoire diversity, while the Gini coefficient captured V-J evenness. Public clonotypes were defined as clonotypes shared by more than one individual. TCRdb itself trimmed the public reads at Q25 with fastp, ran MiXCR and retained productive beta chains. CDR3 protein duplicates are merged, each entry listing the most common genes and DNA. The authors' filters were not applied to this entry. This sample is represented by 400,000 to 650,000 distinct CDR3 sequences; roughly a sixth of them were singletons. Clones ranked in the top ten supply 20% to 25% of the sample.

V gives up 7 bases and J gives up 2 bases, and the segment between their germline ends measures 6 bases. The germline V gene specifies SQVTM as CDR1 and ANQGSEA as CDR2. Its CDR3 holds 11 amino acids, cysteine through phenylalanine. Solely the CDR3 DNA is kept, with 33 bases framed from the first base. In the paper's terms, the time point label means: newly diagnosed GD, antithyroid drugs for less than 3 months. For both TCR sequencing and RNA sequencing, RNA was extracted from PBMCs using TRIzol. The diagnosis of Graves' disease was made according to American Thyroid Association guidelines. Patients were recruited from an endocrinology department in Xi'an, China. Each patient gave around 9.2 milliliters of peripheral blood, collected in an EDTA anticoagulant tube. PBMCs were isolated by Ficoll Paque Plus density gradient separation without further T cell sorting. An Agilent 2100 Bioanalyzer and agarose gel were used to check RNA quality, while a NanoDrop 2000 measured RNA concentration.

This clonotype showed up just a few times. The antigen it recognizes is unknown. The record has no base qualities; no much larger clone is one base away. These data also featured in a second study, about T cells in Graves' hyperthyroidism and ophthalmopathy. As the second study states: Stable Graves' hyperthyroidism was defined as no progression to ophthalmopathy during 18 months of follow-up. Hyperthyroidism patients were aged 18 to 65 years and newly diagnosed, with disease duration of less than 2 months. Exclusion was applied to patients with uncontrolled infections, other autoimmune diseases, pregnancy or lactation. Diagnoses were based on clinical symptoms, serum thyroxine and TRAb, thyroid ultrasound and orbital computed tomography. A first-round RT-PCR of the TCR CDR3 used the HTBI primer set with the Qiagen OneStep RT-PCR kit. Most expanded thyroid clonotypes (frequency above 0.001) were also detected in blood, a finding suggesting that blood repertoires may reflect thyroid immune responses. Ophthalmopathy was separated from stable hyperthyroidism by a 13 V-J signature model, with approximately 86% sensitivity and 81% to 82% specificity obtained in cross-validation and 80%/75% obtained in testing. During validation, the model predicted progression to ophthalmopathy a median of about 5.9 months ahead of onset, with almost 71% sensitivity and around 72% specificity. A discovery cohort of about 95 patients, about 40 with Graves' ophthalmopathy and 55 to 65 with stable Graves' hyperthyroidism, was used to find distinguishing TCR V-J signatures. Prospective prediction of ophthalmopathy was tested in an independent validation cohort consisting of 18 to 20 hyperthyroidism patients and approximately 16 patients who later progressed to ophthalmopathy. The 95 to 100 discovery patients were randomly divided into training and test sets at a 7:3 ratio. In about 6 Graves' hyperthyroidism patients, the study also compared T-cell repertoires from thyroid tissue with T-cell repertoires from blood. Following sampling, methimazole starting at 30 mg daily was given to hyperthyroidism patients, and high-dose intravenous methylprednisolone was given to ophthalmopathy patients. The libraries were constructed in a second round of multiplex PCR and then size-selected and purified. Paired-end sequencing of the libraries was performed with 100 bp reads on an Illumina HiSeq2000. SOAPnuke was used to process the raw data, with reads discarded if the reads contained adapters or uncalled bases, had a mean Phred below 15, or lacked an exact constant-primer or identifier match. High-quality paired reads were merged using COPE v1.2.5, and each unique nucleotide sequence was defined as a clonotype. Clonotypes were aligned to IMGT TRBV, TRBD and TRBJ reference segments using MiTCR v1.1. The analysis was restricted to V-J combinations with a frequency above 0.0001, which together covered roughly 99% of the repertoires. A TCS score was defined as the ratio between F50 (clonal expansion) and ExV (chaos), using BLOSUM62-based TCRdist between CDR3 peptides within each V-J. Welch's t-statistics and random forest reduced roughly 530 V-J features to 13, which were used in a naive Bayes classifier (R e1071). Sample size was not statistically predetermined, and blinding of investigators to group allocation was not performed. TCR Vbeta CDR3 sequencing of 130 to 150 peripheral blood samples (over 40 ophthalmopathy, 75 to 85 hyperthyroidism and some 17 progressor patients) is reported in the paper.

This receptor was identified in a woman aged 35 to 59 with Graves disease. Donor details come from another sample of the same person, matched by shared clones. Sequenced material: peripheral blood mononuclear cells (PBMCs), taken at new diagnosis, from a patient treated with antithyroid drugs. This chain joins TRBV29-1 to TRBJ1-3, with the D segment identity uncertain. The nucleotide sequence is TGCAGCGGCTGGGCTGGAAACACCATATATTTT. Its product reads: CSGWAGNTIYF.